This TCR beta chain was found in a study of cytomegalovirus exposure and HLA in healthy donors. Vbeta (60) and Jbeta (13) primers were used in the PCR. The data were produced by immunoSEQ multiplex PCR, yet TCRdb's version contains in-frame clones alone and is incomplete. Of about 160,000 clones in the sample, approximately 81% were seen once. There are 14 residues in the CDR3. Germline loops: CDR1 SNHLY, CDR2 FYNNEI. Trimming stripped 6 bases from V and 2 bases from J, with 12 bases between. The sequence came from a man aged 18 to 30 in good health and CMV-seronegative. The chain employs TRBV2 and TRBJ2-3; D is undetermined. The sample taken for sequencing was PBMCs. The CDR3 DNA reads as TGTGCCAGCAGGATGGGCTCACACACAGATACGCAGTATTTT. Amino acids: CASRMGSHTDTQYF.